Following are 30 T cell receptor beta chains from one sample sequenced in a study of CD4 T cell repertoires in COVID-19. TCRdb's copy holds only in-frame clones and misses some; the assay was immunoSEQ multiplex PCR. The sample contains about 75,000 clones, roughly four fifths of which appear only once. Specimen: CD4+ T cells from peripheral blood, collected after recovery from COVID-19. The receptors originated from a human donor who had COVID-19.

With regard to this clone: A read error may account for a junction end that differs from germline. The chain uses TRBV6-6 and TRBJ1-6; no firm D call. Germline V CDR1 and CDR2: MNHNY, SVGAGI (reference sequence). The CDR3 sequence is 13 residues long. CDR3 in DNA: TGTGCCAGCAGTCCCGGGTCCCCCCGACCCCCCCACTTT. Protein sequence: CASSPGSPRPPHF.

CDR3 sequence reads: CASSLQGATGGYTF. Written as DNA, the CDR3 is TGTGCCAGCAGCCTACAGGGGGCCACGGGTGGCTACACCTTC. V usage is TRBV7-2 and J usage is TRBJ1-2; TRBD1 matches 9 bases. CDR1 SGHTA and CDR2 FQGNSA come from the germline V gene. The CDR3 length is 14 residues. With V trimmed by 5 bases and J by 7 bases, 8 bases remained unmatched.

This chain joins TRBV6-1 and TRBJ1-2; TRBD1 matches 9 bases. Trimming cost V 3 bases and J 4 bases; bases outside gene matches: 12. CDR3 size: 17 residues. Germline V gene lookup returns CDR1 MNHNS and CDR2 SASEGT. CDR3 sequence: CASSDTNRGRSGYGYTF. CDR3 DNA: TGTGCCAGCAGTGACACCAACAGGGGGCGCTCCGGCTATGGCTACACCTTC.

The chain is built from TRBV29-1 and TRBJ1-1; D perhaps matches TRBD1 (6 bases). The length of the CDR3 is 15 residues. V lost 5 bases to trimming and J lost 0 bases, with 16 bases between them. Germline values: CDR1 SQVTM, CDR2 ANQGSEA. CDR3 sequence (DNA): TGCAGCGTTCCCGGAGAGGGGGGGGTGAACACTGAAGCTTTCTTT. The encoded protein is CSVPGEGGVNTEAFF.

This chain uses TRBV10-3 with TRBJ1-2, with TRBD1 matching 8 bases. The CDR3 has 16 residues. J lost 0 bases, V lost 7 bases, and 10 bases had no gene match. Germline CDR1 reads ENHRY; CDR2 reads SYGVKD. In nucleotides, the CDR3 is TGTGCCATCACCCCGGACAGGGAGGAAGCTAACTATGGCTACACCTTC. Its translation: CAITPDREEANYGYTF.

This chain uses TRBV7-2 with TRBJ1-3; D unclear. The CDR3 consists of 15 residues. Germline CDR1 is SGHTA and CDR2 is FQGNSA. The V and J ends lost 5 bases and 0 bases respectively, with 11 bases between them. This chain's CDR3 is CASSRDVSSGNTIYF. As DNA, the CDR3 is TGTGCCAGCAGCCGCGACGTAAGCTCTGGAAACACCATATATTTT.

This clone appeared a single time. The CDR3 sequence is CASSASLLQGRHQPQHF. In DNA, the CDR3 is TGTGCCAGCAGCGCTTCCTTATTACAGGGAAGGCATCAGCCCCAGCATTTT. This chain connects TRBV7-2 to TRBJ1-5; weak D call: TRBD1 (6 bases). Trimming left V 5 bases short and J 5 bases short, with 22 bases between. CDR3 length equals 17 residues. Looked up from germline, CDR1 is SGHTA and CDR2 is FQGNSA.

This chain uses TRBV5-1 with TRBJ2-5, with D possibly TRBD1 on 5 matching bases. The CDR3 contains 15 residues. V was pared by 2 bases and J by 5 bases, with 16 bases between. CDR1 is SGHRS, CDR2 YFSETQ, per germline. The CDR3 nucleotides read TGCGCCAGCAGCTTTTCCTCGAGCAGGGATGAGACCCAGTACTTC. This translates into CASSFSSSRDETQYF. The full variable domain, its missing parts supplied by reference TRBV5-1 and TRBJ2-5, is KAGVTQTPRYLIKTRGQQVTLSCSPISGHRSVSWYQQTPGQGLQFLFEYFSETQRNKGNFPGRFSGRQFSNSRSEMNVSTLELGDSALYLCASSFSSSRDETQYFGPGTRLLVL.

This clone was recorded once. The rearrangement joins TRBV6-1 to TRBJ2-7; TRBD2 aligns across 7 bases. V trimming: 2 bases; J trimming: 0 bases; junction bases outside the gene matches: 4. Per germline, CDR1 MNHNS and CDR2 SASEGT. The CDR3 is made up of 15 amino acids. The CDR3 DNA follows: TGTGCCAGCAGTGAAAGTCTAGCGGACTCCTACGAGCAGTACTTC. This gives the protein CASSESLADSYEQYF.

This rearrangement joins TRBV5-1 to TRBJ2-3; D gene ambiguous. Germline values: CDR1 SGHRS, CDR2 YFSETQ. V was cut by 0 bases and J by 4 bases, with 12 bases left in between. The CDR3 covers 15 residues. The CDR3: CASSLVSDLSDTQYF. Written as DNA, the CDR3 is TGCGCCAGCAGCTTGGTTAGTGACTTGTCAGATACGCAGTATTTT.

The chain links TRBV6-5 to TRBJ2-1; 8 nucleotides agree with TRBD1. CDR1 and CDR2 (germline): MNHEY, SVGAGI. V trimming: 6 bases; J trimming: 3 bases; junction bases outside the gene matches: 7. The CDR3 loop spans 15 amino acids. The CDR3 loop is CASRPGQANYNEQFF. As DNA, the CDR3 is TGTGCCAGCAGGCCGGGACAGGCTAACTACAATGAGCAGTTCTTC.

J is TRBJ2-4 and V is TRBV29-1; TRBD2 matches at 7 bases. J gave up 6 bases and V 7 bases, and 12 bases lay outside the gene matches. The CDR3 extends over 14 amino acids. From germline, CDR1 is SQVTM and CDR2 ANQGSEA. DNA for the CDR3: TGCAGCGCCCGATCGGGCGGGGGTGGAAACATTCAGTACTTC. This gives the protein CSARSGGGGNIQYF.

V usage is TRBV11-3 and J usage is TRBJ2-7; D unresolved. The germline V gene encodes CDR1 SGHNT and CDR2 YENEEA. The germline V and J ends were trimmed by 4 bases and 2 bases, with 15 bases remaining between them. The CDR3 runs 15 residues. In DNA form, the CDR3 reads TGTGCCAGCAGCTCTCTAAGTGGGCCCACCTACGAGCAGTACTTC. This gives the protein CASSSLSGPTYEQYF.

The genes are TRBV14 and TRBJ1-1, with D tentatively TRBD1 (6 bases). V was clipped by 2 bases and J by 9 bases, with 10 bases between them. This CDR3 region has 12 residues. Germline loops: CDR1 SGHDN, CDR2 FVKESK. CDR3 sequence reads: CASSQTGSKAFF. Written as DNA, the CDR3 is TGTGCCAGCAGCCAAACAGGGTCAAAAGCTTTCTTT. Based on the CDR3 plus reference TRBV14 and TRBJ1-1, the full variable domain is EAGVTQFPSHSVIEKGQTVTLRCDPISGHDNLYWYRRVMGKEIKFLLHFVKESKQDESGMPNNRFLAERTGGTYSTLKVQPAELEDSGVYFCASSQTGSKAFFGQGTRLTVV.

V gene TRBV30 combines with J gene TRBJ2-4; the D gene is possibly TRBD1 (5 bases). Germline CDR1 reads GTSNPN; CDR2 reads SVGIG (reference sequence). V shed 5 bases and J shed 0 bases, with 5 bases lying between them. CDR3 length: 12 amino acids. This CDR3 reads CAWQGAKNIQYF. Here the CDR3 DNA reads TGTGCCTGGCAGGGAGCCAAAAACATTCAGTACTTC.

This chain connects TRBV3-1 (or the pseudogene TRBV3-2) to TRBJ2-7; D possibly corresponds to TRBD1 (5 bases). V was clipped by 0 bases and J by 2 bases, with 14 bases between them. The CDR3 has 16 amino acids. Germline V gene data show CDR1 as LGHDT and CDR2 as YNNKEL (reference sequence). The CDR3 DNA sequence: TGTGCCAGCAGCCAAGATTTGACAATCAGGGCCTACGAGCAGTACTTC. Translating gives CASSQDLTIRAYEQYF.

This clone was observed a handful of times. This same CDR3 is encoded by further DNA sequences in the sample. The rearrangement joins TRBV5-1 to TRBJ1-5; D gene ambiguous. The ends were cut back, 4 bases at V and 0 bases at J, with 11 bases in the middle. CDR3 size: 15 residues. Per the germline V gene, CDR1 is SGHRS and CDR2 is YFSETQ. The CDR3 DNA sequence: TGCGCCAGCAGCCTTGACGGATATAGCAATCAGCCCCAGCATTTT. Amino acids: CASSLDGYSNQPQHF.

The genes are TRBV5-4 and TRBJ2-1; D unclear. V was cut by 1 base and J by 9 bases, with 5 bases left in between. Germline lookup yields CDR1 SGHNT and CDR2 YYREEE (reference sequence). This CDR3 region has 11 residues. The CDR3 reads CASSLLSEQFF. DNA of the CDR3: TGTGCCAGCAGCTTGTTGAGTGAGCAGTTCTTC. The full variable domain, rest sourced from reference TRBV5-4 and TRBJ2-1, is ETGVTQSPTHLIKTRGQQVTLRCSSQSGHNTVSWYQQALGQGPQFIFQYYREEENGRGNFPPRFSGLQFPNYSSELNVNALELDDSALYLCASSLLSEQFFGPGTRLTVL.

J is TRBJ2-2 and V is TRBV9; 8 bases map to TRBD2. The CDR3 consists of 13 residues. The V segment lost 7 bases and the J segment 4 bases; nucleotides outside the gene matches: 3. Germline CDR1 and CDR2: SGDLS and YYNGEE. CDR3 loop: CASRREGTGELFF. The CDR3 region has the DNA TGTGCCAGCCGTCGGGAGGGCACCGGGGAGCTGTTTTTT.

The chain employs TRBV2 and TRBJ1-4; D gene ambiguous. The V gene lost 7 bases and the J gene lost 5 bases, with 14 bases spanning the gap. Germline CDR1 is SNHLY and CDR2 is FYNNEI. The CDR3 contains 14 residues. CDR3 in DNA: TGTGCCAGCATCAAGGGTGGCGTCAATGAAAAACTGTTTTTT. Its translation is CASIKGGVNEKLFF.

The chain is built from TRBV7-3 and TRBJ2-1; TRBD2 matches at 8 bases. This CDR3 has 14 amino acids. V gave up 3 bases and J gave up 4 bases; unmatched junction bases: 2. CDR1 is SGHTA and CDR2 is FQGTGA in the germline V gene. CDR3 DNA: TGTGCCAGCAGCTTCGGGGGGGTTTACAATGAGCAGTTCTTC. Protein sequence: CASSFGGVYNEQFF. Filled out from reference TRBV7-3 and TRBJ2-1, the complete variable domain reads GAGVSQTPSNKVTEKGKYVELRCDPISGHTALYWYRQSLGQGPEFLIYFQGTGAADDSGLPNDRFFAVRPEGSVSTLKIQRTERGDSAVYLCASSFGGVYNEQFFGPGTRLTVL.

There are a few counts of this clone. The chain uses TRBV2 and TRBJ1-5; 9 bases match TRBD1. The germline gives CDR1 SNHLY, CDR2 FYNNEI. The CDR3 consists of 14 residues. The trim removed 6 bases at V and 6 bases at J, leaving 6 bases unmatched. In nucleotides, the CDR3 is TGTGCCAGCAGCCAACAGGGGGCAGGTCAGCCCCAGCATTTT. Encoded protein: CASSQQGAGQPQHF. Based on the CDR3 plus reference TRBV2 and TRBJ1-5, the full variable domain is EPEVTQTPSHQVTQMGQEVILRCVPISNHLYFYWYRQILGQKVEFLVSFYNNEISEKSEIFDDQFSVERPDGSNFTLKIRSTKLEDSAMYFCASSQQGAGQPQHFGDGTRLSIL.

The rearrangement joins TRBV7-9 to TRBJ1-1, with D unclear. Germline V CDR1 and CDR2: SEHNR, FQNEAQ (reference sequence). This CDR3 is built from 16 residues. The V gene lost 7 bases and the J gene lost 6 bases, with 24 bases spanning the gap. The CDR3: CASTLNSHHPRAEAFF. The CDR3 DNA follows: TGTGCCAGCACCCTCAATTCACACCATCCTCGCGCTGAAGCTTTCTTT.

The V gene is TRBV7-9, the J gene TRBJ1-1; D not certain. The CDR3 is 16 residues long. The V end lost 7 bases, the J end lost 3 bases, and 21 bases lay between the germline ends. Germline-derived CDR1 and CDR2 are SEHNR and FQNEAQ (reference sequence). This CDR3 reads CASTLGWSGTYTEAFF. CDR3 sequence (DNA): TGTGCCAGCACCCTTGGGTGGAGTGGCACCTACACTGAAGCTTTCTTT.

This chain uses TRBV5-6 with TRBJ1-1; weak D call: TRBD1 (6 bases). Germline lookup yields CDR1 SGHDT and CDR2 YYEEEE. V gave up 0 bases and J gave up 4 bases, with 16 bases separating them. The CDR3 consists of 16 residues. Here the CDR3 DNA reads TGTGCCAGCAGCTTGGAGGTATTGGGGGCGGTCACTGAAGCTTTCTTT. Its protein is CASSLEVLGAVTEAFF.

This clone was detected a few times. V gene TRBV2 combines with J gene TRBJ2-7, with 10 nucleotides matching TRBD2. With V trimmed by 6 bases and J by 3 bases, 2 bases remained unmatched. From germline, CDR1 is SNHLY and CDR2 FYNNEI. The CDR3 is 13 amino acids. The CDR3 region has the DNA TGTGCCAGCAGGGCTAGCGGGAGCTACGAGCAGTACTTC. Protein product: CASRASGSYEQYF. Together with reference TRBV2 and TRBJ2-7, the CDR3 gives the full variable domain: EPEVTQTPSHQVTQMGQEVILRCVPISNHLYFYWYRQILGQKVEFLVSFYNNEISEKSEIFDDQFSVERPDGSNFTLKIRSTKLEDSAMYFCASRASGSYEQYFGPGTRLTVT.

The chain recombines TRBV5-1 with TRBJ2-1; 8 bases fit TRBD2. Germline V lookup: CDR1 SGHRS, CDR2 YFSETQ. With V trimmed by 2 bases and J by 9 bases, 13 bases remained unmatched. The CDR3 covers 16 residues. The chain's CDR3 is CASSLFGTRDGGEQFF. As DNA, the CDR3 is TGCGCCAGCAGCTTATTCGGGACTAGGGACGGAGGTGAGCAGTTCTTC.

The rearrangement links TRBV7-2 to TRBJ1-1; D might be TRBD1 (5 bases). CDR1 and CDR2 (germline): SGHTA, FQGNSA. Trimming pared 8 bases from V and 0 bases from J, leaving 13 bases between. CDR3 length equals 14 residues. The CDR3 is CASPAWGVNTEAFF. The CDR3 region has the DNA TGTGCCAGCCCCGCTTGGGGGGTGAACACTGAAGCTTTCTTT. The whole variable domain, remainder taken from reference TRBV7-2 and TRBJ1-1, is GAGVSQSPSNKVTEKGKDVELRCDPISGHTALYWYRQSLGQGLEFLIYFQGNSAPDKSGLPSDRFSAERTGGSVSTLTIQRTQQEDSAVYLCASPAWGVNTEAFFGQGTRLTVV.

This rearrangement joins TRBV10-1 to TRBJ2-3, with D possibly being TRBD2 (6 bases). Trimming left V 6 bases short and J 2 bases short, with 12 bases between. Germline values: CDR1 WNHNN, CDR2 SYGVQD (reference sequence). This CDR3 is built from 14 residues. As DNA, the CDR3 is TGCGCCAGCAGCCGGGACTCACCCACAGATACGCAGTATTTT. Amino acids: CASSRDSPTDTQYF.

The chain is built from TRBV20-1 and TRBJ2-7; D not resolved. The germline V gene has CDR1 DFQATT and CDR2 SNEGSKA (reference sequence). CDR3 length: 10 residues. Trimming pared 7 bases from V and 7 bases from J, leaving 11 bases between. CDR3 DNA sequence: TGCAGTGTAGGGTTGGGAGAGCAGTACTTC. Residues: CSVGLGEQYF.